These 10 T cell receptor beta chains were sequenced from one sample in a study of identical twins. Via MiXCR, TCRdb re-called the 5' RACE reads, giving one row per CDR3 protein. The sample shows about 920,000 distinct CDR3 sequences, 9% to 15% of them seen only once. These data also featured in a second study, about yellow fever vaccine responses in identical twins.

Sequences were obtained from PBMCs. The receptors come from a woman in her late teens or twenties in good health.

The V and J genes are TRBV5-6 and TRBJ2-7; TRBD2 might be the D (6 bases). Between the trimmed V and J ends, which lost 4 bases and 7 bases, there was a span of 12 bases. The CDR3 has 12 residues. CDR1 SGHDT and CDR2 YYEEEE come from the germline V gene. The CDR3 DNA follows: TGTGCCAGCAGCAGTGGGACTTGGGAGCAGTACGTC. Translation gives CASSSGTWEQYV.

The chain couples TRBV6-5 to TRBJ2-1, with D possibly TRBD1 on 6 matching bases. CDR3 length equals 16 residues. CDR1 is MNHEY, CDR2 SVGAGI, per germline. The germline V and J ends were trimmed by 2 bases and 7 bases, with 18 bases remaining between them. This CDR3 is CASSYGDRIRGNEQFF. The CDR3 DNA follows: TGTGCCAGCAGTTACGGAGACAGGATAAGGGGAAATGAGCAGTTCTTC.

This clonotype occurred many times. The V and J genes are TRBV7-2 and TRBJ2-1, with unresolved D. In germline, CDR1 is SGHTA, CDR2 FQGNSA. The length of the CDR3 is 11 residues. Trimming removed 3 bases from V and 13 bases from J, with 10 bases in between. The CDR3 loop reads CASSFVLGQFF. In DNA, the CDR3 is TGTGCCAGCAGCTTTGTGCTAGGACAGTTCTTC. Filled out from reference TRBV7-2 and TRBJ2-1, the complete variable domain reads GAGVSQSPSNKVTEKGKDVELRCDPISGHTALYWYRQSLGQGLEFLIYFQGNSAPDKSGLPSDRFSAERTGGSVSTLTIQRTQQEDSAVYLCASSFVLGQFFGPGTRLTVL.

There are a few counts of this clonotype. The chain combines TRBV24-1 with TRBJ2-2; TRBD1 is a possible D gene (6 bases). The V and J ends lost 0 bases and 7 bases respectively, with 14 bases between them. CDR3 length: 16 residues. Germline V gene data show CDR1 as KGHDR and CDR2 as SFDVKD. The CDR3 DNA reads TGTGCCACCAGTGATTTGGGAACAGGGTATGACGGGGAGCTGTTTTTT. Protein product: CATSDLGTGYDGELFF.

This clonotype came up a few times. The chain carries TRBV6-5 and TRBJ2-1, with 14 bases identical to TRBD2. This CDR3 contains 18 residues. CDR1 and CDR2 from the germline V gene are MNHEY and SVGAGI. The junction had 13 bases not matched to a gene; V was cut back by 7 bases and J by 5 bases. CDR3 residues: CASTSGGGLAGANNEQFF. DNA of the CDR3: TGTGCCAGCACTTCGGGGGGGGGACTAGCGGGAGCTAACAATGAGCAGTTCTTC.

The rearrangement links TRBV7-8 to TRBJ2-3; 9 bases agree with TRBD2. The CDR3 has 15 residues. V gave up 4 bases and J gave up 6 bases; unmatched junction bases: 8. Germline values: CDR1 SGHVS, CDR2 FQNEAQ. The DNA for the CDR3 is TGTGCCAGCAGCTCAAGGGCGGGAGGGTCTGATACGCAGTATTTT. Encoded protein: CASSSRAGGSDTQYF. The full variable domain, completed using reference TRBV7-8 and TRBJ2-3, is GAGVSQSPRYKVAKRGQDVALRCDPISGHVSLFWYQQALGQGPEFLTYFQNEAQLDKSGLPSDRFFAERPEGSVSTLKIQRTQQEDSAVYLCASSSRAGGSDTQYFGPGTRLTVL.

This clonotype was detected a few times. J is TRBJ2-1 and V is TRBV6-1; D is possibly TRBD2 (7 bases). Germline V gene sequence: CDR1 MNHNS, CDR2 SASEGT. V was trimmed by 10 bases and J by 10 bases, leaving 26 bases between them. This CDR3 has 15 amino acids. In nucleotides, the CDR3 is TGTGCCACGGACGTAATTTTGGGGGGGCAGGGGGAGCAGTTCTTC. Translation gives CATDVILGGQGEQFF.

This clonotype was found once. This chain joins TRBV5-1 and TRBJ2-7; 9 bases align to TRBD2. With V trimmed by 4 bases and J by 2 bases, 10 bases remained unmatched. The CDR3 is 16 amino acids. Germline values: CDR1 SGHRS, CDR2 YFSETQ. The CDR3 nucleotides read TGCGCCAGCAGCCTACCCGGGACTAGCCACACCTACGAGCAGTACTTC. Translation gives CASSLPGTSHTYEQYF.

This clonotype has a handful of counts. The chain links TRBV9 to TRBJ1-1, with D tentatively TRBD1 (5 bases). The germline V gene encodes CDR1 SGDLS and CDR2 YYNGEE. V lost 5 bases, J lost 3 bases, and 17 bases lay in between. This CDR3 comprises 15 residues. For the CDR3, the DNA is TGTGCCAGCAGGGAGGGGTCGGGATTCGACACTGAAGCTTTCTTT. As protein: CASREGSGFDTEAFF.

The chain links TRBV2 to TRBJ1-2; D is unclear. From germline, CDR1 is SNHLY and CDR2 FYNNEI. The ends were cut back, 4 bases at V and 6 bases at J, with 15 bases in the middle. The CDR3 has 14 amino acids. CDR3 sequence: CASSVRSLGDGYTF. The CDR3 DNA reads TGTGCCAGCAGTGTACGGTCTCTTGGGGATGGCTACACCTTC. The full variable domain, in which reference TRBV2 and TRBJ1-2 provide the parts outside the CDR3, is EPEVTQTPSHQVTQMGQEVILRCVPISNHLYFYWYRQILGQKVEFLVSFYNNEISEKSEIFDDQFSVERPDGSNFTLKIRSTKLEDSAMYFCASSVRSLGDGYTFGSGTRLTVV.